These T cell receptor beta chains were read from a single sample in a study of blood T cell repertoires in COVID-19. Some clones are missing from TCRdb's copy, which holds only in-frame ones; the method was immunoSEQ multiplex PCR. The data contain about 260,000 clones, roughly nine tenths of them singletons. Material for sequencing was peripheral blood. These receptors originate from a man aged 35-49 years with active or convalescent COVID-19. Both conserved end residues are part of each CDR3. The D gene is left open where the match is weak. The listing skips clone size in some rows; elsewhere it reads once, few, many or a size class.

J gene | V gene | D gene | clone size | CDR3 protein | CDR3 DNA
TRBJ1-5 | TRBV21-1 | NA | few | CASSHLDRRHQPQHF | TGTGCCAGCAGCCATTTGGACAGGCGACATCAGCCCCAGCATTTT
TRBJ2-7 | TRBV7-8 | NA | NA | CASSLAWTANTYEQYF | TGTGCCAGCAGCTTAGCTTGGACAGCAAACACCTACGAGCAGTACTTC
TRBJ1-2 | TRBV27 | NA | few | CASPQRGGDHYGYTF | TGTGCCAGCCCTCAACGGGGGGGGGATCACTATGGCTACACCTTC
TRBJ1-1 | TRBV27 | NA | NA | CASRVGGVAFF | TGTGCCAGCAGGGTTGGAGGGGTGGCTTTCTTT
TRBJ1-3 | TRBV28 | NA | once | CASSLGYSGNTIYF | TGTGCCAGCAGCCTAGGCTACTCTGGAAACACCATATATTTT
TRBJ2-3 | TRBV10-1 | TRBD2 | once | CASSARSGSSDTQYF | TGCGCCAGCAGTGCCCGTAGCGGGAGCAGCGATACGCAGTATTTT
TRBJ2-2 | TRBV7-3 | NA | NA | CASSSPGNTGELFF | TGTGCCAGCAGCTCACCAGGGAACACCGGGGAGCTGTTTTTT
TRBJ2-7 | TRBV30 | NA | once | CACRPRGRGYYEQYF | TGTGCCTGCCGACCCCGAGGCAGGGGTTACTACGAGCAGTACTTC
TRBJ1-2 | TRBV28 | NA | NA | CASSLVGGQGEGGYTF | TGTGCCAGCAGTCTTGTTGGCGGACAAGGGGAAGGAGGCTACACCTTC
TRBJ2-7 | TRBV5-8 | NA | NA | CASSLNPGVAYEQYF | TGTGCCAGCAGCTTGAATCCAGGGGTGGCGTACGAGCAGTACTTC
TRBJ1-2 | TRBV19 | NA | NA | CASRGTPAGDYGYTF | TGTGCCAGTAGAGGGACACCAGCCGGGGACTATGGCTACACCTTC
TRBJ2-7 | TRBV29-1 | TRBD2 | NA | CSVGTSPHYEQYF | TGCAGCGTTGGGACTAGCCCGCACTACGAGCAGTACTTC
TRBJ2-1 | TRBV5-6 | TRBD2 | NA | CASSLFAGGLYNEQFF | TGTGCCAGCAGCTTGTTTGCGGGGGGCCTATACAATGAGCAGTTCTTC
TRBJ2-7 | TRBV19 | TRBD2 | NA | CASSMAPSGRYEQYF | TGTGCCAGTAGTATGGCGCCTAGCGGGCGCTACGAGCAGTACTTC
TRBJ1-1 | TRBV4-2 | TRBD1 | NA | CASSQDDGTGPFF | TGTGCCAGCAGCCAAGATGATGGGACAGGCCCCTTCTTT
TRBJ1-6 | TRBV4-1 | NA | NA | CASRPQGYNSPLHF | TGCGCCAGCAGGCCCCAGGGTTATAATTCACCCCTCCACTTT
TRBJ1-1 | TRBV18 | NA | NA | CASSPLENRGEINTEAFF | TGTGCCAGCTCACCACTGGAGAACCGGGGGGAAATAAACACTGAAGCTTTCTTT
TRBJ1-2 | TRBV6-5 | TRBD1 | NA | CASRAQGLGYTF | TGTGCCAGCAGAGCACAGGGGCTTGGCTACACCTTC
TRBJ1-1 | TRBV19 | TRBD1 | NA | CASSQGAVTEAFF | TGTGCCAGTAGTCAGGGGGCCGTCACTGAAGCTTTCTTT
TRBJ1-1 | TRBV11-3 | NA | NA | CASSGRGVTEAFF | TGTGCCAGCAGCGGCAGGGGTGTCACTGAAGCTTTCTTT
TRBJ1-2 | TRBV19 | NA | NA | CASSSYGYTF | TGTGCCAGTAGCAGCTATGGCTACACCTTC
TRBJ2-4 | TRBV11-3 | NA | NA | CASSPGAVAKNIQYF | TGTGCCAGCAGCCCTGGCGCGGTAGCCAAAAACATTCAGTACTTC
TRBJ2-5 | TRBV18 | NA | NA | CASSPFGGGLIEETQYF | TGTGCCAGCTCACCTTTTGGGGGAGGTCTAATCGAAGAGACCCAGTACTTC
TRBJ1-5 | TRBV6-1 | NA | NA | CASSAASGVTYQPQHF | TGTGCCAGCAGTGCCGCATCGGGGGTAACATACCAGCCCCAGCATTTT
TRBJ2-7 | TRBV5-4 | TRBD2 | NA | CASRLSSGVSYEQYF | TGTGCCAGCCGGCTGTCCAGCGGGGTTTCCTACGAGCAGTACTTC
TRBJ2-1 | TRBV24-1 | TRBD2 | NA | CATRASGSHEQFF | TGTGCCACCAGGGCTAGCGGGAGTCATGAGCAGTTCTTC
TRBJ2-4 | TRBV7-6 | NA | NA | CASSLAEGDIQYF | TGTGCCAGCAGCTTAGCGGAGGGAGACATTCAGTACTTC
TRBJ2-7 | TRBV24-1 | TRBD1 | NA | CATSDLDRGRVNEQYF | TGTGCCACCAGTGATTTAGACAGGGGACGGGTTAACGAGCAGTACTTC
TRBJ2-6 | TRBV18 | NA | NA | CASSPQGRGANVLTF | TGTGCCAGCTCACCCCAGGGGCGGGGGGCCAACGTCCTGACTTTC
TRBJ2-1 | TRBV19 | TRBD2 | NA | CASSIGLAGEELYEQFF | TGTGCCAGTAGTATAGGGCTAGCGGGAGAAGAGTTGTATGAGCAGTTCTTC
TRBJ1-4 | TRBV11-2 | TRBD1 | once | CASSRGQGNEKLFF | TGTGCCAGCAGCCGGGGACAGGGGAATGAAAAACTGTTTTTT
TRBJ2-7 | TRBV18 | TRBD1 | NA | CASSPPTGIRVPYF | TGTGCCAGCTCACCACCGACAGGGATACGAGTTCCGTACTTC
TRBJ1-2 | TRBV10-2 | TRBD1 | few | CASDRTGGRIEGYTF | TGCGCCAGCGACCGGACAGGGGGACGAATCGAAGGCTACACCTTC
TRBJ1-1 | TRBV10-1 | NA | NA | CASSEGGAAEAFF | TGCGCCAGCTCTGAGGGAGGGGCGGCTGAAGCTTTCTTT
TRBJ1-2 | TRBV11-2 | NA | NA | CASSNQASGAYGYTF | TGTGCCAGCAGCAACCAAGCTAGCGGGGCCTATGGCTACACCTTC
TRBJ1-4 | TRBV6-1 | NA | NA | CASSETPQDGEKLFF | TGTGCCAGCAGTGAAACTCCACAGGACGGGGAAAAACTGTTTTTT
TRBJ1-4 | TRBV6-1 | NA | once | CASSQELNEKLFF | TGTGCCAGCAGCCAAGAGCTGAATGAAAAACTGTTTTTT
TRBJ2-3 | TRBV19 | NA | NA | CASSILRTDYTDTQYF | TGTGCCAGTAGTATTTTGAGGACAGACTACACAGATACGCAGTATTTT
TRBJ2-1 | TRBV28 | NA | NA | CASSLRGTTRNEQFF | TGTGCCAGCAGTTTAAGGGGGACAACTCGGAATGAGCAGTTCTTC
TRBJ2-1 | TRBV11-3 | TRBD2 | once | CASSSRWASGNTYNEQFF | TGTGCCAGCAGCTCCCGATGGGCTAGCGGGAATACCTACAATGAGCAGTTCTTC
TRBJ2-2 | TRBV24-1 | TRBD2 | NA | CATSLSGRNTGELFF | TGTGCCACCAGTTTAAGCGGGAGGAACACCGGGGAGCTGTTTTTT
TRBJ2-1 | TRBV2 | TRBD1 | NA | CASRRQGAYNEQFF | TGTGCCAGCAGAAGACAGGGGGCCTACAATGAGCAGTTCTTC
TRBJ1-1 | TRBV27 | TRBD1 | NA | CASGTGGTEAFF | TGTGCCAGCGGGACAGGGGGAACTGAAGCTTTCTTT
TRBJ1-5 | TRBV4-2 | NA | NA | CASSQENQGSQPQHF | TGTGCCAGCAGCCAAGAAAATCAGGGGAGTCAGCCCCAGCATTTT
TRBJ1-3 | TRBV7-9 | NA | NA | CASSSFAGGSGNTIYF | TGTGCCAGCAGCTCTTTCGCTGGGGGGTCTGGAAACACCATATATTTT
TRBJ2-3 | TRBV20-1 | NA | NA | CSAGQTDTQYF | TGCAGTGCTGGACAAACAGATACGCAGTATTTT
TRBJ2-5 | TRBV5-1 | NA | NA | CASSLQPYGETQYF | TGCGCCAGCAGCTTGCAACCCTACGGAGAGACCCAGTACTTC
TRBJ2-5 | TRBV27 | NA | NA | CASSFITGETQYF | TGTGCCAGCAGTTTCATTACAGGGGAGACCCAGTACTTC
TRBJ2-7 | TRBV10-3 | TRBD1 | NA | CAIRQPTGRLYEQYF | TGTGCCATCAGGCAACCGACAGGGCGACTCTACGAGCAGTACTTC
TRBJ1-1 | TRBV2 | NA | NA | CATGRGTEAFF | TGTGCTACCGGCAGGGGCACTGAAGCTTTCTTT